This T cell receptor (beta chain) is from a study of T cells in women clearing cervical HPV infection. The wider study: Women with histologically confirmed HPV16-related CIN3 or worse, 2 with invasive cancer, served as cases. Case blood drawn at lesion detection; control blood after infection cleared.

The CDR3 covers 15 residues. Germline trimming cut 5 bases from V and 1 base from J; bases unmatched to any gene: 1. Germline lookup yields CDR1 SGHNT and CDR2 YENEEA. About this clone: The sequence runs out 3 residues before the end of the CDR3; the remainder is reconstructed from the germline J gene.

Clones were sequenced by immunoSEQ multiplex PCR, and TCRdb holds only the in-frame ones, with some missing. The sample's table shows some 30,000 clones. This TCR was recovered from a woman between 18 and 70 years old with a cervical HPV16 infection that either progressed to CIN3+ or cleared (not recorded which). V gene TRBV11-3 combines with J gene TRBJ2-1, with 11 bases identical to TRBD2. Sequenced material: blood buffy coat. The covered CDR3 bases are TGTGCCAGCAGCCTAGCGGGGGGATCCTACAATGAG. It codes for CASSLAGGSYNE. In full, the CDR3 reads CASSLAGGSYNEQFF.